A single sample is the source of the 10 T cell receptor beta chains below, sequenced in a study of vaccination effects on CD4 cells after COVID-19. The authors isolated CD4+ T cells after around nine days of culture. Each participant received a vaccine that was either BNT162b2 or mRNA-1273, given as two doses. What these receptors recognize is not known. Method: immunoSEQ multiplex PCR; TCRdb's copy keeps in-frame clones and lacks some. The top ten hold approximately 2% of the sample, which has approximately 74,000 clones, about 73% seen once. The source was CD4+ T cells from PBMCs cultured without peptide, collected after COVID-19 vaccination. These receptor sequences come from a human donor who received a COVID-19 vaccine.

This rearrangement joins TRBV10-2 to TRBJ2-7; 13 bases fit TRBD2. Germline values: CDR1 WSHSY, CDR2 SAAADI. This CDR3 comprises 16 residues. The ends lost 3 bases at V and 3 bases at J; junction bases unmatched: 5. CDR3 DNA sequence: TGCGCCAGCAGTGATATCAGGACTAGCGGGGGCTACGAGCAGTACGTC. Encoded protein: CASSDIRTSGGYEQYV.

The chain joins TRBV9 to TRBJ2-5; D gene unclear. This CDR3 is built from 17 residues. Germline values: CDR1 SGDLS, CDR2 YYNGEE. The V and J ends lost 0 bases and 3 bases respectively, with 18 bases between them. CDR3 in amino acids: CASSVATLEKRKETQYF. CDR3 DNA sequence: TGTGCCAGCAGCGTAGCGACTCTCGAGAAGCGAAAAGAGACCCAGTACTTC.

The genes are TRBV6-5 and TRBJ1-1; possible D gene TRBD1, 5 bases. Germline values: CDR1 MNHEY, CDR2 SVGAGI. This CDR3 has 15 residues. Deletions cut 0 bases from V and 0 bases from J, with 8 bases between. The CDR3 nucleotides read TGTGCCAGCAGTTACTCGGGACCCTTGAACACTGAAGCTTTCTTT. Its translation is CASSYSGPLNTEAFF.

J is TRBJ1-5 and V is TRBV7-9, with no clear D. The CDR3 is made up of 13 amino acids. Deletions cut 5 bases from V and 2 bases from J, with 7 bases between. CDR1 is SEHNR, CDR2 FQNEAQ, per germline (reference sequence). The CDR3 loop is CASSQVGNQPQHF. The CDR3 DNA reads TGTGCCAGCAGCCAAGTGGGCAATCAGCCCCAGCATTTT.

The V and J genes are TRBV5-6 and TRBJ2-4; no firm D call. This CDR3 contains 13 residues. The ends were cut back, 5 bases at V and 7 bases at J, with 13 bases in the middle. Germline values: CDR1 SGHDT, CDR2 YYEEEE. CDR3 loop: CASSSGTVNIQYF. CDR3 sequence (DNA): TGTGCCAGCAGTTCGGGTACGGTGAACATTCAGTACTTC.

In DNA form, the CDR3 reads TGTGCCAGCAGCCCCGGACTAGCGGGGAGTACCCAGTACTTC. Protein sequence: CASSPGLAGSTQYF. The rearrangement links TRBV5-6 to TRBJ2-5; the match to TRBD2 covers 12 bases. CDR1 is SGHDT and CDR2 is YYEEEE in the germline V gene. The V segment lost 4 bases and the J segment 8 bases; nucleotides outside the gene matches: 6. The length of the CDR3 is 14 residues.

The gene calls are TRBV7-8 and TRBJ2-3, with 8 bases matching TRBD2. Trimming removed 5 bases from V and 4 bases from J; junction bases left unmatched: 5. CDR1 is SGHVS, CDR2 FQNEAQ, per germline. This CDR3 contains 14 residues. The CDR3 DNA sequence: TGTGCCAGCAGCCCTACGGGGGGGGCAGATACGCAGTATTTT. Translated, it gives CASSPTGGADTQYF.

The J gene is TRBJ2-1, the V gene TRBV6-2 or TRBV6-3, with 13 bases fitting TRBD2. Per the germline V gene, CDR1 is MNHEY and CDR2 is SVGEGT. The CDR3 spans 16 residues. Germline trimming cut 4 bases from V and 6 bases from J; bases unmatched to any gene: 6. CDR3: CASSSTSGGALNEQFF. CDR3 coding DNA: TGTGCCAGCAGTTCAACTAGCGGGGGGGCCCTCAATGAGCAGTTCTTC.

The V and J genes are TRBV27 and TRBJ2-7; 12 bases line up with TRBD1. Per germline, CDR1 MNHEY and CDR2 SMNVEV (reference sequence). The CDR3 consists of 17 residues. V lost 1 base to trimming and J lost 7 bases; unmatched junction nucleotides: 11. The CDR3 DNA reads as TGTGCCAGCAGTTTATTGTACTTGGGACAGGGGGCATGGGAGCAGTACGTC. It translates to CASSLLYLGQGAWEQYV.

The chain uses TRBV7-9 and TRBJ1-2; 10 nucleotides align to TRBD1. With 1 base clipped from V and 7 bases from J, the junction kept 3 bases outside the gene matches. In germline, CDR1 is SEHNR, CDR2 FQNEAQ (reference sequence). The CDR3 extends over 14 amino acids. The CDR3 spells CASSLETGGAGYTF. The CDR3 nucleotides are TGTGCCAGCAGCTTAGAGACAGGGGGCGCTGGCTACACCTTC.